This TCR beta chain was observed in a study of blood T cells in healthy people across ages. Then a second PCR, running roughly 7 to 11 cycles, was carried out with a sample-barcoded 5' primer and a J-beta primer mix. TCRdb reprocessed the 5' RACE reads with MiXCR, giving one entry per CDR3 protein. The sample has under 2,000,000 distinct CDR3 sequences; 49% are singletons. Donors were healthy Caucasian individuals from Russia aged roughly 6 to 90. As regards this clonotype: Its antigen remains unidentified.

V lost 6 bases to trimming and J lost 15 bases; unmatched junction nucleotides: 13. The CDR3 consists of 13 residues. Per germline, CDR1 MNHEY and CDR2 SMNVEV (reference sequence). Study-wide results and caveats: Investigators treated diversity estimates from one million T cells as underestimates. Diversity of TCR beta per million T cells declined in a roughly linear way with age.

The specimen was blood. This TCR was recovered from a woman aged 40 to 50 in good health. This chain joins TRBV27 and TRBJ2-4, with TRBD1 identical over 8 bases. The CDR3 nucleotides are TGTGCCAGCAGACCGCAACGGACAGGGTCGACGTACTTC. It yields the protein CASRPQRTGSTYF.